The entry that follows covers one T cell receptor (beta chain) sequence. This clone's antigen is unknown. No base-level quality is on record; no much larger clone is a single base apart. This specimen belongs to a study of T cell responses to AZD1222 COVID-19 vaccine (dated by TCRdb to the early 2020s). Regarding the complete study: TCR sequencing was performed for 233 trial participants, of whom about 200 were given two doses of AZD1222 and roughly 25 were given two doses of MenACWY control vaccine. Trial participants were enrolled into age subgroups of 18-55, 56-69 and 70-plus years, which contained about 150, 28 and 57 TCR-sequenced participants, respectively.

Broader findings and caveats from the paper: Because no day 14 peak-response samples were available, the repertoires could be characterized only after the peak T cell response. CD4 TCRs associated with the vaccine covered the entire spike protein, and the dominant responses were in regions 160-218 and 743-854. Epitopes outside the regions mutated in the B.1.351 and B.1.1.7 variants were reportedly recognized by nearly half of the unique spike-specific TCRs. In the small 56-69-year group, the increase in depth fell short of significance, most likely because of low power. Most participants were white British and females outnumbered males, and the authors suggested that clonal diversity may have been underestimated. After two AZD1222 doses, spike-specific TCR breadth and depth were significantly higher than at day 0 and than in MenACWY recipients. Conclusions about previously exposed vaccinees were limited because only six AZD1222 recipients were SARS-CoV-2 seropositive at baseline.

The CDR3 regions of human TCRbeta chains were subjected to immunosequencing. In the paper's pipeline: Repertoire TCRs were checked for matches against a reference library of SARS-CoV-2-specific TCRs that had been generated using the MIRA antigen-specificity platform. Breadth was defined as the fraction of unique TCRs that were SARS-CoV-2-associated. Depth was defined as the fraction of total T cells that were SARS-CoV-2-associated. Using the MIRA data, each spike-specific TCR was mapped to the spike region that the TCR reacts to and placed in a CD4 or CD8 class. Log10-transformed breadth and depth values were compared by one-way ANOVA with Sidak's multiple comparisons tests. Entries here come from immuneACCESS through TCRdb and include only in-frame sequences with V and J called. Some clones fail to appear in such tables; in the studies checked, an unresolved V gene covers under half of the shortfall, and the cause of the remainder is unknown. Clone size and the V and J calls come from that table; the DNA yielded D and trimming. The sample table lists about 100,000 clones, approximately 89% of them with a count of one. Around 4.4% of the sample is held by the ten biggest clonotypes.

At the junction V is shortened by 10 bases and J by 8 bases; bases outside the gene matches: 14. In the germline V gene (reference sequence), CDR1 corresponds to MNHNY and CDR2 to SVGAGI. The CDR3 measures 14 amino acids from cysteine to phenylalanine. The DNA shown is the 42-base CDR3, in frame from base 1. The meaning of the sample's time point label: baseline before first vaccination. The treatment or condition label on this specimen signifies: meningococcal conjugate vaccine given as trial control. Vaccinee samples came from UK trials COV001 and COV002, including a single-blind randomized controlled phase 2/3 trial of AZD1222 (ChAdOx1 nCoV-19) in healthy adults. Trial participant PBMC samples were collected at day 0 and day 28 after the second dose for TCRbeta chain sequencing.

This sample comprised peripheral blood, obtained on day 0 of MenACWY control vaccination. The chain couples TRBV6-6 to TRBJ2-3; TRBD2 agrees with 8 junctional bases. This receptor was identified in an adult in good health. The CDR3 region has the sequence CATSGGFLRSTQYF. The sequenced DNA is TGTGCCACCAGCGGGGGCTTTTTAAGGTCTACGCAGTATTTT.